These 17 T cell receptor beta chains share one sample of origin, sequenced in a study of T cell responses to AZD1222 COVID-19 vaccine. Sequencing was performed with immunoSEQ multiplex PCR; in TCRdb, only in-frame clones are kept and a portion is missing. The sample carries 100,000 to 150,000 clones, less than 90% recorded once. Sequenced here: peripheral blood, sampled on day 0 of AZD1222 vaccination. The receptors derive from an adult in good health.

The chain joins TRBV9 to TRBJ1-1; no clear D. The CDR3 totals 17 residues. Germline CDR1 reads SGDLS; CDR2 reads YYNGEE. V gave up 0 bases and J gave up 0 bases, with 15 bases separating them. CDR3 region: CASSVVLAGSLNTEAFF. CDR3 sequence (DNA): TGTGCCAGCAGCGTAGTGTTAGCGGGCAGTTTGAACACTGAAGCTTTCTTT.

The genes are TRBV19 and TRBJ2-5, with a weak D call TRBD2 (5 bases). CDR3 length: 13 amino acids. V was cut by 6 bases and J by 5 bases, with 13 bases left in between. The V gene's germline CDR1 is LNHDA and CDR2 SQIVND (reference sequence). CDR3 protein: CASRIRGEETQYF. In DNA, the CDR3 is TGTGCCAGTAGGATCCGGGGTGAGGAGACCCAGTACTTC. Full variable domain (missing parts from reference TRBV19 and TRBJ2-5): DGGITQSPKYLFRKEGQNVTLSCEQNLNHDAMYWYRQDPGQGLRLIYYSQIVNDFQKGDIAEGYSVSREKKESFPLTVTSAQKNPTAFYLCASRIRGEETQYFGPGTRLLVL.

This clone was counted a single time. The V gene is TRBV18, the J gene TRBJ2-7; no clear D. The length of the CDR3 is 15 residues. Trimming removed 1 base at V and 6 bases at J, with 16 bases between. CDR1 is KGHSH and CDR2 is LQKENI in the germline V gene. The CDR3 is CASSPQSNLGGEQYF. For the CDR3, the DNA is TGTGCCAGCTCACCACAGAGCAACCTCGGTGGCGAGCAGTACTTC.

This chain connects TRBV10-3 to TRBJ1-6; D is unclear. Germline CDR1 is ENHRY and CDR2 is SYGVKD. CDR3 size: 15 residues. The V and J ends lost 2 bases and 8 bases respectively, with 13 bases between them. CDR3 region: CAISETPGGHSPLHF. The CDR3 DNA is TGTGCCATCAGTGAGACTCCAGGAGGACATTCACCCCTCCACTTT.

The V call is TRBV7-6, the J call TRBJ2-7, with 10 bases lining up with TRBD1. CDR1 SGHVS and CDR2 FNYEAQ come from the germline V gene. With V trimmed by 4 bases and J by 2 bases, 14 bases remained unmatched. The CDR3 length is 18 residues. The DNA for the CDR3 is TGTGCCAGCAGCTCCTGGACAGGGGGAGGGATGGTAACCTACGAGCAGTACTTC. Protein sequence: CASSSWTGGGMVTYEQYF.

The J gene is TRBJ1-1, the V gene TRBV27; 9 nucleotides agree with TRBD1. With V trimmed by 2 bases and J by 1 base, 8 bases remained unmatched. The CDR3 sequence is 17 residues long. Germline-derived CDR1 and CDR2 are MNHEY and SMNVEV (reference sequence). The CDR3 DNA reads TGTGCCAGCAGTTTAACCGGGACAGGGATGCGGAACACTGAAGCTTTCTTT. As protein: CASSLTGTGMRNTEAFF.

The chain combines TRBV29-1 with TRBJ2-7; D is undetermined. The CDR3 sequence is 13 residues long. Germline V gene lookup returns CDR1 SQVTM and CDR2 ANQGSEA. Trimming shortened V by 1 base and J by 1 base, and 8 bases separated the two germline ends. CDR3 amino acids: CSVEGVESYEQYF. DNA of the CDR3: TGCAGCGTTGAAGGGGTCGAGTCCTACGAGCAGTACTTC.

This clone was seen once. This chain links TRBV7-6 with TRBJ2-2, with 9 bases lining up with TRBD1. This CDR3 spans 17 amino acids. In germline, CDR1 is SGHVS, CDR2 FNYEAQ. Germline trimming cut 5 bases from V and 6 bases from J; bases unmatched to any gene: 13. CDR3 DNA: TGTGCCAGCAGCCCCCCTTGGGGGACAGGGCGGTCCGGGGAGCTGTTTTTT. It codes for CASSPPWGTGRSGELFF.

The chain carries TRBV9 and TRBJ1-1; the match to TRBD1 covers 7 bases. Per germline, CDR1 SGDLS and CDR2 YYNGEE. Trimming removed 3 bases from V and 4 bases from J; junction bases left unmatched: 9. The CDR3 length is 15 residues. The CDR3 region is CASSGRGTAATEAFF. CDR3 DNA sequence: TGTGCCAGCAGCGGGCGGGGGACAGCTGCCACTGAAGCTTTCTTT.

The chain is built from TRBV3-1 (or the pseudogene TRBV3-2) and TRBJ1-6, with TRBD1 as a possible D gene (5 bases). Per germline, CDR1 LGHDT and CDR2 YNNKEL (reference sequence). There are 16 residues in the CDR3. The V and J ends lost 1 base and 6 bases respectively, with 13 bases between them. The CDR3 protein is CASSQGPTGGNSPLHF. As DNA, the CDR3 is TGTGCCAGCAGCCAAGGACCCACAGGCGGTAATTCACCCCTCCACTTT.

V gene TRBV7-9 combines with J gene TRBJ2-3; D unresolved. V was cut by 1 base and J by 0 bases, with 8 bases left in between. This CDR3 has 15 amino acids. Germline values: CDR1 SEHNR, CDR2 FQNEAQ (reference sequence). The CDR3 region is CASSLDFLSTDTQYF. Here the CDR3 DNA reads TGTGCCAGCAGCTTAGATTTTCTCAGCACAGATACGCAGTATTTT.

The genes are TRBV19 and TRBJ1-1, with D perhaps TRBD1 (6 bases). Trimming removed 6 bases at V and 4 bases at J, with 24 bases between. CDR3 size: 17 residues. The V gene's germline CDR1 is LNHDA and CDR2 SQIVND (reference sequence). CDR3 nucleotides: TGTGCCAGTAGACCAAACCCCCAGTTCTGGGACACCACTGAAGCTTTCTTT. Amino acids: CASRPNPQFWDTTEAFF. Full variable domain (missing parts from reference TRBV19 and TRBJ1-1): DGGITQSPKYLFRKEGQNVTLSCEQNLNHDAMYWYRQDPGQGLRLIYYSQIVNDFQKGDIAEGYSVSREKKESFPLTVTSAQKNPTAFYLCASRPNPQFWDTTEAFFGQGTRLTVV.

This clone was picked up a small number of times. This chain uses TRBV19 with TRBJ1-2; D unresolved. Trimming took off 6 bases at V and 2 bases at J, with 13 bases between the two ends. The CDR3 is 14 residues long. Germline CDR1 is LNHDA and CDR2 is SQIVND (reference sequence). The CDR3 DNA follows: TGTGCCAGTAGCCACGGCAACCCAAACTATGGCTACACCTTC. Amino acids: CASSHGNPNYGYTF. The variable domain in full, with the rest retrieved from reference TRBV19 and TRBJ1-2, is DGGITQSPKYLFRKEGQNVTLSCEQNLNHDAMYWYRQDPGQGLRLIYYSQIVNDFQKGDIAEGYSVSREKKESFPLTVTSAQKNPTAFYLCASSHGNPNYGYTFGSGTRLTVV.

V is TRBV5-1 and J is TRBJ2-3; 11 nucleotides agree with TRBD2. The ends lost 4 bases at V and 2 bases at J; junction bases unmatched: 6. This CDR3 region has 16 residues. The germline V gene encodes CDR1 SGHRS and CDR2 YFSETQ. The DNA of the CDR3 is TGCGCCAGCAGCGCCTCACTAGCGGGAGCCACAGATACGCAGTATTTT. Translation: CASSASLAGATDTQYF.

This clone was counted once. V usage is TRBV9 and J usage is TRBJ2-3; D remains unclear. With 1 base removed from V and 5 bases from J, the gap between germline ends came to 11 bases. The CDR3 contains 14 residues. Germline lookup yields CDR1 SGDLS and CDR2 YYNGEE. CDR3 amino acids: CASSVYQVGDTQYF. CDR3 bases: TGTGCCAGCAGCGTATATCAGGTTGGAGATACGCAGTATTTT. Combining the CDR3 with reference TRBV9 and TRBJ2-3 gives the whole variable domain DSGVTQTPKHLITATGQRVTLRCSPRSGDLSVYWYQQSLDQGLQFLIQYYNGEERAKGNILERFSAQQFPDLHSELNLSSLELGDSALYFCASSVYQVGDTQYFGPGTRLTVL.

V and J are TRBV19 and TRBJ2-1; TRBD2 agrees at 11 bases. Germline V gene lookup returns CDR1 LNHDA and CDR2 SQIVND (reference sequence). CDR3 length: 15 residues. With 4 bases clipped from V and 4 bases from J, the junction kept 3 bases outside the gene matches. CDR3 nucleotide sequence: TGTGCCAGTAGTACCACTAGCGGGGGATACAATGAGCAGTTCTTC. This translates into CASSTTSGGYNEQFF.

This chain links TRBV2 with TRBJ1-5, with D maybe TRBD1 (6 bases). V was pared by 2 bases and J by 5 bases, with 13 bases between. The CDR3 is made up of 15 amino acids. Germline V lookup: CDR1 SNHLY, CDR2 FYNNEI. The CDR3 nucleotides read TGTGCCAGCAGTGAAATACAGGGAGGGGATCAGCCCCAGCATTTT. Its translation: CASSEIQGGDQPQHF.